This T cell receptor (beta chain) was recorded in a study of T cells in women clearing cervical HPV infection. Study observations and caveats: It is unknown whether associations predate infection; no effector/memory or HPV-specific sorting. Cases carried less TRBV6-7 than controls: roughly 0.11% versus 0.16%.

TCRdb's copy holds only in-frame clones and misses some; the assay was immunoSEQ multiplex PCR. Reported are about 40,000 clones; the ten largest clones contain 7.6%. Trimming stripped 5 bases from V and 2 bases from J, with 13 bases between. Germline values: CDR1 DFQATT, CDR2 SNEGSKA (reference sequence). CDR3 length: 14 amino acids. As to this clone: The antigen remains undetermined. The read halts 3 residues ahead of the CDR3 end, with the missing end drawn from the germline J gene.

The genes are TRBV20-1 and TRBJ1-5; D is possibly TRBD1 (6 bases). Sequencing was carried out using blood buffy coat. The origin of this receptor is a woman between 18 and 70 years old with a cervical HPV16 infection that either progressed to CIN3+ or cleared (not recorded which). The chain's CDR3 is CSAPRGGGNQPQHF. The sequenced CDR3 bases are TGCAGTGCTCCACGGGGGGGCGGCAATCAGCCC.